This T cell receptor (beta chain) appears in the sequencing data of a study of siplizumab effects on memory and regulatory T cells. Points from the study as a whole: The authors mapped only a minor fraction of alloreactive clones to unstimulated subsets. Apparently key alloresponse contributors, naive T cells also seemed more diverse than memory cells. Treg-derived clones made up an average of approximately 64% of mappable alloreactive CD4+ clones with siplizumab and 26.9% in controls.

As to this clone: Its target is unknown.

The germline V and J ends were trimmed by 1 base and 1 base, with 7 bases remaining between them. CDR3 length equals 14 residues. Looked up from germline, CDR1 is SGHVS and CDR2 is FQNEAQ. Per individual sample, around 9.1 x 10^4 TCR templates were assayed. Data came from immunoSEQ multiplex PCR; TCRdb stores just in-frame clones and leaves some out. The profile covers nearly 85,000 clones, with over 80% appearing a single time and 1.5% taken by the ten largest. The sequence derives from a human donor in good health. The sample comprised Tregs sorted from blood. The chain uses TRBV7-8 and TRBJ1-1, with D perhaps TRBD1 (5 bases). The CDR3 bases are TGTGCCAGCAGCTTAGTTCAGGGGAACACTGAAGCTTTCTTT. Translated: CASSLVQGNTEAFF.